The source of this T cell receptor (beta chain) is a study of blood T cell repertoires in COVID-19. Study as a whole: COVID-19 samples, acute and convalescent, were from the United States, Italy and Spain. PBMCs, B-cell-depleted T cells, or T cells were the source of the cDNA or gDNA that made up the material.

Per germline, CDR1 KGHDR and CDR2 SFDVKD. Trimming stripped 3 bases from V and 4 bases from J, with 11 bases between. The CDR3 runs to 14 residues. All enrollees were about 18 to 100 years old and from 25 or so US areas. Participants' reported clinical history set cohort assignment. Only one count was recorded for this clone. Measured with immunoSEQ multiplex PCR; TCRdb has only the in-frame clones, and not every one. The sample has 90,000 to 120,000 clones, approximately 83% seen once. The chain recombines TRBV24-1 with TRBJ1-2; possibly TRBD1 for D (6 bases). Sequencing was performed on PBMCs or T cells enriched from blood (not recorded which). The source of this sequence is a woman aged 45-60 years who had recovered from COVID-19. CDR3 nucleotide sequence: TGTGCCACCAGTGATCCCACAGGGCGCTATGGCTACACCTTC. This sequence encodes CATSDPTGRYGYTF.